These 26 T cell receptor beta chains share one sample of origin, sequenced in a study of cytomegalovirus exposure and HLA in healthy donors (dated by TCRdb to the late 2010s). Libraries were prepared through the immunoSEQ multiplex PCR assay. For the multiplex PCR, a mixture combining 60 forward primers for TCR Vbeta segments and 13 reverse primers for TCR Jbeta segments was used. The source is immuneACCESS, and TCRdb retained only in-frame sequences with V and J called. Part of the clones is not carried over; for the studies checked, unresolved V genes explain less than half of this, and the remainder is unexplained. For this sample the table gives 150,000 to 180,000 clones, of which 70% to 90% were detected only once. Roughly 5.3% of the sample comes from the top ten. What was sequenced was PBMCs. The source of these receptors is a woman in her forties in good health and CMV-seropositive.

The chain combines TRBV5-1 with TRBJ2-3; 14 bases map to TRBD2. The trim removed 1 base at V and 0 bases at J, leaving 10 bases unmatched. The CDR3 extends over 20 amino acids. Germline loops: CDR1 SGHRS, CDR2 YFSETQ. CDR3 in amino acids: CASSLMGLAGVGGSTDTQYF. The CDR3 coding sequence is TGCGCCAGCAGCTTGATGGGACTAGCGGGAGTTGGGGGAAGCACAGATACGCAGTATTTT. Full variable domain (remainder filled in from reference TRBV5-1 and TRBJ2-3): KAGVTQTPRYLIKTRGQQVTLSCSPISGHRSVSWYQQTPGQGLQFLFEYFSETQRNKGNFPGRFSGRQFSNSRSEMNVSTLELGDSALYLCASSLMGLAGVGGSTDTQYFGPGTRLTVL.

There are a few counts of this clone. V is TRBV2 and J is TRBJ2-7; 7 bases align to TRBD2. This CDR3 contains 11 residues. V shed 5 bases, J shed 7 bases, and the junction held 2 bases outside the gene matches. The germline V gene encodes CDR1 SNHLY and CDR2 FYNNEI. The CDR3 coding sequence is TGTGCCAGCAGTATGGGAGGGGAGCAGTACTTC. This gives the protein CASSMGGEQYF.

This clone appeared a single time. The CDR3 DNA reads as TGCGCCAGCAGCTTACGGGGAGAGAACACTGAAGCTTTCTTT. Translated: CASSLRGENTEAFF. The J gene is TRBJ1-1, the V gene TRBV5-1; D not resolved. The CDR3 runs to 14 residues. Germline CDR1 is SGHRS and CDR2 is YFSETQ. The V and J ends lost 2 bases and 1 base respectively, with 9 bases between them.

The chain couples TRBV28 to TRBJ1-5; 10 bases are a match to TRBD1. This CDR3 comprises 16 residues. Trimming cost V 3 bases and J 6 bases; bases outside gene matches: 8. Looked up from germline, CDR1 is MDHEN and CDR2 is SYDVKM. CDR3 region: CASSFLGGQGSQPQHF. The CDR3 DNA follows: TGTGCCAGCAGTTTTCTAGGGGGACAGGGGTCTCAGCCCCAGCATTTT.

The V gene is TRBV5-4, the J gene TRBJ2-7; TRBD2 agrees at 12 bases. Germline loops: CDR1 SGHNT, CDR2 YYREEE (reference sequence). The length of the CDR3 is 16 residues. V was clipped by 3 bases and J by 7 bases; unmatched bases: 11. CDR3 protein: CASSSLDRLAGVEQYF. The DNA of the CDR3 is TGTGCCAGCAGCTCCTTGGACAGACTAGCGGGAGTGGAGCAGTACTTC. The full variable domain, with the rest looked up from reference TRBV5-4 and TRBJ2-7, is ETGVTQSPTHLIKTRGQQVTLRCSSQSGHNTVSWYQQALGQGPQFIFQYYREEENGRGNFPPRFSGLQFPNYSSELNVNALELDDSALYLCASSSLDRLAGVEQYFGPGTRLTVT.

This chain uses TRBV7-2 with TRBJ2-2; D gene uncertain. Germline V lookup: CDR1 SGHTA, CDR2 FQGNSA. There are 13 residues in the CDR3. Trimming took 1 base from V and 6 from J, leaving 6 bases between them. CDR3 bases: TGTGCCAGCAGCTTAGACGGGTCCGGGGAGCTGTTTTTT. Amino acid sequence: CASSLDGSGELFF.

The V and J genes are TRBV6-1 and TRBJ2-1; D perhaps matches TRBD2 (5 bases). V shed 6 bases and J shed 8 bases, with 14 bases lying between them. Germline V gene data show CDR1 as MNHNS and CDR2 as SASEGT. The CDR3 consists of 13 residues. The CDR3 spells CASRLATVDEQFF. For the CDR3, the DNA is TGTGCCAGCAGATTAGCGACCGTGGATGAGCAGTTCTTC.

V usage is TRBV19 and J usage is TRBJ1-1; 9 bases match TRBD1. After removal of 5 bases from V and 6 bases from J, the junction contained 13 bases not matched to a gene. Germline values: CDR1 LNHDA, CDR2 SQIVND (reference sequence). The CDR3 has 16 residues. Here the CDR3 reads CASSLGQGLLFAEAFF. In nucleotides, the CDR3 is TGTGCCAGTAGTCTCGGACAGGGGCTGTTATTCGCTGAAGCTTTCTTT.

The genes are TRBV11-3 and TRBJ2-2; D unclear. The germline CDR1 and CDR2 sequences are SGHNT and YENEEA. CDR3 length: 13 amino acids. V dropped 6 bases and J dropped 7 bases, with 12 bases sitting between them. This CDR3 is CASRSTSGGELFF. CDR3 sequence (DNA): TGTGCCAGCAGGTCAACGTCAGGCGGGGAGCTGTTTTTT.

This clone was picked up a small number of times. The chain combines TRBV15 with TRBJ2-3; TRBD2 agrees at 11 bases. The CDR3 loop spans 18 amino acids. Per germline, CDR1 LNHNV and CDR2 YYDKDF (reference sequence). The ends lost 5 bases at V and 2 bases at J; junction bases unmatched: 12. In DNA, the CDR3 is TGTGCCACCAGCTACAAGGGGACTAGCGGAGCCTTCACAGATACGCAGTATTTT. Protein product: CATSYKGTSGAFTDTQYF.

The chain couples TRBV9 to TRBJ2-1, with 11 bases lining up with TRBD2. With V trimmed by 1 base and J by 8 bases, 5 bases remained unmatched. The CDR3 runs to 15 residues. The germline gives CDR1 SGDLS, CDR2 YYNGEE. For the CDR3, the DNA is TGTGCCAGCAGCGTACTAGCGGGAGGCTCGGATGAGCAGTTCTTC. As protein: CASSVLAGGSDEQFF.

This clone appeared a single time. This chain uses TRBV28 with TRBJ1-2, with a possible D match to TRBD1 (5 bases). Trimming removed 1 base from V and 2 bases from J, with 14 bases in between. There are 16 residues in the CDR3. Looked up from germline, CDR1 is MDHEN and CDR2 is SYDVKM. CDR3 sequence (DNA): TGTGCCAGCAGTTTATTAGATGGCAGGGTCAACTATGGCTACACCTTC. This translates into CASSLLDGRVNYGYTF.

The chain has TRBV19 and TRBJ2-3, with 9 positions matching TRBD1. Germline CDR1 LNHDA, CDR2 SQIVND (reference sequence). This CDR3 contains 18 residues. After removal of 4 bases from V and 0 bases from J, the junction contained 11 bases not matched to a gene. The CDR3 reads CASSKDRGPLPSTDTQYF. The CDR3 bases are TGTGCCAGTAGTAAGGACAGGGGCCCCCTCCCTAGCACAGATACGCAGTATTTT. Combining the CDR3 with reference TRBV19 and TRBJ2-3 gives the whole variable domain DGGITQSPKYLFRKEGQNVTLSCEQNLNHDAMYWYRQDPGQGLRLIYYSQIVNDFQKGDIAEGYSVSREKKESFPLTVTSAQKNPTAFYLCASSKDRGPLPSTDTQYFGPGTRLTVL.

This chain connects TRBV7-9 to TRBJ1-2; 10 nucleotides align to TRBD1. CDR3 length: 14 amino acids. In germline, CDR1 is SEHNR, CDR2 FQNEAQ (reference sequence). V was pared by 3 bases and J by 8 bases, with 6 bases of the junction left unmatched. CDR3 DNA: TGTGCCAGCAGCTTGGGACAGGGGCCCTTAGGCTACACCTTC. Protein: CASSLGQGPLGYTF.

The rearrangement joins TRBV5-1 to TRBJ1-1; 7 positions agree with TRBD1. Unmatched junction bases numbered 5, after V lost 4 bases and J lost 2 bases. The CDR3 consists of 14 residues. CDR1 is SGHRS, CDR2 YFSETQ, per germline. This CDR3 reads CASSLRDSNTEAFF. The CDR3 region has the DNA TGCGCCAGCAGCCTCCGGGACAGCAACACTGAAGCTTTCTTT.

The chain combines TRBV2 with TRBJ1-1; no clear D. The CDR3 covers 14 residues. V was shortened by 4 bases and J by 0 bases, with 9 bases between the two germline ends. Germline V gene lookup returns CDR1 SNHLY and CDR2 FYNNEI. DNA for the CDR3: TGTGCCAGCAGTGTTTGGCAACTGAACACTGAAGCTTTCTTT. Its protein product is CASSVWQLNTEAFF.

The chain recombines TRBV2 with TRBJ2-2; TRBD2 aligns across 8 bases. Germline V gives CDR1 SNHLY, CDR2 FYNNEI. The V gene end was trimmed by 6 bases and the J gene end by 4 bases; junction bases not matched to a gene: 10. The CDR3 sequence is 16 residues long. This CDR3 reads CASSVGSGSATGELFF. Here the CDR3 DNA reads TGTGCCAGCAGCGTTGGGAGCGGGAGTGCCACCGGGGAGCTGTTTTTT.

This sequence joins TRBV4-1 and TRBJ1-4; 9 bases are a match to TRBD1. Germline values: CDR1 MGHRA, CDR2 YSYEKL. The CDR3 contains 14 residues. The ends lost 4 bases at V and 8 bases at J; junction bases unmatched: 5. CDR3 amino acids: CASSPTGGEEKLFF. CDR3 nucleotide sequence: TGCGCCAGCAGCCCGACAGGGGGAGAGGAAAAACTGTTTTTT.

This clone came up once. This chain uses TRBV5-1 with TRBJ2-7; 9 bases agree with TRBD2. V trimming: 0 bases; J trimming: 2 bases; junction bases outside the gene matches: 6. The CDR3 runs 16 residues. Per the germline V gene, CDR1 is SGHRS and CDR2 is YFSETQ. This CDR3 reads CASSLAASGDPYEQYF. In DNA form, the CDR3 reads TGCGCCAGCAGCTTGGCCGCTAGCGGGGACCCCTACGAGCAGTACTTC.

The V and J genes are TRBV27 and TRBJ2-2; D possibly corresponds to TRBD1 (6 bases). Germline V lookup: CDR1 MNHEY, CDR2 SMNVEV (reference sequence). Trimming stripped 3 bases from V and 1 base from J, with 9 bases between. This CDR3 has 15 residues. The CDR3 coding sequence is TGTGCCAGCAGTTTTACAGGGATGAACACCGGGGAGCTGTTTTTT. This gives the protein CASSFTGMNTGELFF.

The chain uses TRBV30 and TRBJ1-5; 8 bases fit TRBD1. The CDR3 is made up of 18 amino acids. Per germline, CDR1 GTSNPN and CDR2 SVGIG (reference sequence). The V segment lost 0 bases and the J segment 0 bases; nucleotides outside the gene matches: 10. The CDR3 nucleotides are TGTGCCTGGAGTGTGGGAGTCGGACAGGGTGGTAGCAATCAGCCCCAGCATTTT. This sequence encodes CAWSVGVGQGGSNQPQHF.

The rearrangement uses TRBV5-1 and TRBJ2-7, with unresolved D. Germline loops: CDR1 SGHRS, CDR2 YFSETQ. This CDR3 contains 14 residues. Trimming removed 0 bases from V and 4 bases from J, with 11 bases in between. The CDR3 here is CASSLVSLQYEQYF. Written as DNA, the CDR3 is TGCGCCAGCAGCTTGGTTAGCTTGCAGTACGAGCAGTACTTC.

This clone was found once. CDR3 protein: CASSLRVGAYEQYF. CDR3 sequence (DNA): TGTGCCAGCAGCTTAAGGGTGGGAGCTTACGAGCAGTACTTC. The chain joins TRBV7-8 to TRBJ2-7; tentative D call: TRBD2 (5 bases). The length of the CDR3 is 14 residues. Germline V CDR1 and CDR2: SGHVS, FQNEAQ. V was cut by 2 bases and J by 4 bases, with 12 bases left in between.

Only a few counts were recorded for this clone. The genes are TRBV10-2 and TRBJ2-7; 10 positions agree with TRBD2. Germline loops: CDR1 WSHSY, CDR2 SAAADI. The CDR3 is 13 residues long. V dropped 8 bases and J dropped 7; count of bases not matched to a gene: 8. In DNA, the CDR3 is TGCGCCAGCGTCTCCGGGACTAGCGAGGAGCAGTACTTC. Translated: CASVSGTSEEQYF.

The V call is TRBV5-1, the J call TRBJ1-2; D call uncertain. Germline loops: CDR1 SGHRS, CDR2 YFSETQ. The CDR3 consists of 13 residues. The V end lost 0 bases, the J end lost 3 bases, and 6 bases lay between the germline ends. The CDR3 protein is CASSLETYYGYTF. The CDR3 coding sequence is TGCGCCAGCAGCTTGGAGACATACTATGGCTACACCTTC.

The chain couples TRBV28 to TRBJ1-5; weak D call: TRBD1 (6 bases). CDR3 size: 15 residues. The germline V and J ends were trimmed by 8 bases and 2 bases, with 16 bases remaining between them. Germline values: CDR1 MDHEN, CDR2 SYDVKM. CDR3 in DNA: TGTGCCAGCCAGCAAGGGGGGGCCGGCAATCAGCCCCAGCATTTT. Protein sequence: CASQQGGAGNQPQHF.